This T cell receptor (beta chain) was profiled in a study of identical twins. Whole-study findings and limits: Some out-of-frame alpha sequences were shared by twins, and these showed excess low generation probability. Models predicted less out-of-frame TCR alpha sharing in monozygotic twins than was found.

Among all donors, each was a healthy Caucasian. This clonotype was observed many times. Its antigen is unknown. TCRdb used MiXCR to reprocess the 5' RACE reads, holding one entry per CDR3 protein. This table holds roughly 570,000 distinct CDR3 sequences, roughly 9.9% found once. Germline CDR1 reads MGHDK; CDR2 reads SYGVNS. The length of the CDR3 is 16 residues. V lost 1 base, J lost 9 bases, and 19 bases lay in between. The sample was also linked to a second study, of yellow fever vaccine responses in identical twins. From that second work: On the reported evidence, twins' vaccine T cell responses seemed partly convergent and partly personalized.

The rearrangement joins TRBV25-1 to TRBJ2-1; D is possibly TRBD2 (6 bases). The sequenced material came from PBMCs. This TCR was recovered from a woman between 18 and 29 years old in good health. The CDR3 loop reads CASSESRRGKSPEQFF. The CDR3 bases are TGTGCCAGCAGTGAATCACGACGGGGGAAGAGTCCTGAGCAGTTCTTC.